The 20 T cell receptor beta chains listed next were all sequenced from one sample in a study of identifying expanded T cells in peripheral blood. Assay: immunoSEQ multiplex PCR; the TCRdb copy retains only in-frame clones and omits some. Here the sample spans some 95,000 clones, approximately 86% being singletons. Material: blood. These receptors came from a person aged 18 to 70 in good health.

The rearrangement joins TRBV18 to TRBJ1-1, with D possibly TRBD1 on 5 matching bases. Germline V gene lookup returns CDR1 KGHSH and CDR2 LQKENI. This CDR3 has 12 amino acids. With 2 bases removed from V and 8 bases from J, the gap between germline ends came to 9 bases. The CDR3 reads CASSPEGQEAFF. The CDR3, as DNA: TGTGCCAGCTCACCAGAGGGGCAGGAAGCTTTCTTT.

The rearrangement joins TRBV19 to TRBJ2-3; D possibly matches TRBD1 or TRBD2 (5 bases each). Germline V CDR1 and CDR2: LNHDA, SQIVND (reference sequence). V lost 3 bases and J lost 2, with 12 bases in between. CDR3 size: 15 residues. The CDR3 coding sequence is TGTGCCAGTAGTATTCTGCAGGGAGTCACAGATACGCAGTATTTT. Translation gives CASSILQGVTDTQYF. The entire variable domain, with the rest obtained from reference TRBV19 and TRBJ2-3, is as follows: DGGITQSPKYLFRKEGQNVTLSCEQNLNHDAMYWYRQDPGQGLRLIYYSQIVNDFQKGDIAEGYSVSREKKESFPLTVTSAQKNPTAFYLCASSILQGVTDTQYFGPGTRLTVL.

The rearrangement joins TRBV5-5 to TRBJ1-5; 8 bases line up with TRBD1. J gave up 5 bases and V 3 bases, and 1 base lay outside the gene matches. CDR3 size: 13 residues. Germline loops: CDR1 SGHKS, CDR2 YYEKEE (reference sequence). The CDR3 DNA reads as TGTGCCAGCAGCTGGACAGGGTATCAGCCCCAGCATTTT. It yields the protein CASSWTGYQPQHF.

The chain uses TRBV11-2 and TRBJ2-3; 8 positions agree with TRBD2. The V segment lost 3 bases and the J segment 4 bases; nucleotides outside the gene matches: 6. Looked up from germline, CDR1 is SGHAT and CDR2 is FQNNGV. CDR3 length: 15 amino acids. CDR3 coding DNA: TGTGCCAGCAGCTTCGGGGGGGCCCCCGCAGATACGCAGTATTTT. Protein sequence: CASSFGGAPADTQYF.

The rearrangement joins TRBV6-1 to TRBJ1-5; D perhaps matches TRBD1 (5 bases). V was pared by 2 bases and J by 5 bases, with 16 bases between. The CDR3 runs 16 residues. The germline V gene encodes CDR1 MNHNS and CDR2 SASEGT. The CDR3 nucleotides are TGTGCCAGCAGTGAACGCGTAGGGCAGGGCGATCAGCCCCAGCATTTT. Its protein is CASSERVGQGDQPQHF.

This rearrangement joins TRBV19 to TRBJ1-5, with D uncertain. The CDR3 extends over 15 amino acids. V lost 2 bases and J lost 5, with 13 bases in between. Germline CDR1 reads LNHDA; CDR2 reads SQIVND (reference sequence). The CDR3 region has the DNA TGTGCCAGTAGTATAAGCTTGGGCGGGGATCAGCCCCAGCATTTT. It specifies CASSISLGGDQPQHF.

The chain combines TRBV29-1 with TRBJ2-7, with D possibly TRBD2 on 5 matching bases. This CDR3 is 11 amino acids long. The ends were cut back, 4 bases at V and 2 bases at J, with 6 bases in the middle. The germline gives CDR1 SQVTM, CDR2 ANQGSEA. CDR3 DNA: TGCAGCGTTGGAGGGACCTACGAGCAGTACTTC. Translating gives CSVGGTYEQYF.

The chain is built from TRBV7-2 and TRBJ2-1; 7 bases agree with TRBD1. Germline CDR1 and CDR2: SGHTA and FQGNSA. Trimming at V came to 1 base and at J to 14 bases, leaving 8 bases not matched to a gene. The CDR3 extends over 13 amino acids. The CDR3 here is CASSLVGDSQKFF. CDR3 nucleotides: TGTGCCAGCAGCTTAGTCGGGGACAGCCAAAAGTTCTTC.

The chain couples TRBV7-2 to TRBJ1-1; D remains unclear. Germline CDR1 reads SGHTA; CDR2 reads FQGNSA. The CDR3 is 15 residues long. Trimming cost V 3 bases and J 6 bases, with 17 bases left between them. The CDR3 nucleotides read TGTGCCAGCAGCTTTAACGGGCAGACGGCGGCTGAAGCTTTCTTT. Its translation is CASSFNGQTAAEAFF.

This clone occurred once. The chain has TRBV9 and TRBJ2-3; 7 positions match TRBD1. This CDR3 spans 13 amino acids. Germline V lookup: CDR1 SGDLS, CDR2 YYNGEE. J lost 2 bases, V lost 5 bases, and 2 bases had no gene match. The CDR3 loop is CASRDRDTDTQYF. CDR3 bases: TGTGCCAGCAGAGACAGGGACACAGATACGCAGTATTTT.

CDR3 in amino acids: CASSWGSGVATYEQYF. In nucleotides, the CDR3 is TGTGCCAGCAGCTGGGGGTCAGGGGTAGCAACCTACGAGCAGTACTTC. V usage is TRBV5-6 and J usage is TRBJ2-7; D may be TRBD1 (6 bases). The V end lost 3 bases, the J end lost 2 bases, and 18 bases lay between the germline ends. CDR1 and CDR2 from the germline V gene are SGHDT and YYEEEE. CDR3 length: 16 amino acids.

The rearrangement links TRBV19 to TRBJ1-5; 7 nucleotides match TRBD1. After removal of 5 bases from V and 3 bases from J, the junction contained 13 bases not matched to a gene. The CDR3 runs to 17 residues. Germline CDR1 reads LNHDA; CDR2 reads SQIVND (reference sequence). The CDR3 protein is CASSPGTVGGVNQPQHF. The CDR3 DNA reads TGTGCCAGTAGTCCCGGGACAGTCGGCGGGGTCAATCAGCCCCAGCATTTT.

V and J are TRBV7-6 and TRBJ2-7; D is unclear. Germline V gene sequence: CDR1 SGHVS, CDR2 FNYEAQ. V lost 5 bases to trimming and J lost 2 bases, with 16 bases between them. The CDR3 is made up of 15 amino acids. CDR3 in DNA: TGTGCCAGCAGCCCAACGGACGGTCCTACCTACGAGCAGTACTTC. Translated: CASSPTDGPTYEQYF.

The chain links TRBV29-1 to TRBJ2-5; D tentatively fits TRBD1 or TRBD2 (6 bases each). The germline gives CDR1 SQVTM, CDR2 ANQGSEA. Deletions cut 4 bases from V and 0 bases from J, with 9 bases between. The CDR3 consists of 13 residues. In DNA, the CDR3 is TGCAGCGTTGCGGGGGACAACCAAGAGACCCAGTACTTC. Its protein is CSVAGDNQETQYF. The full variable domain, in which reference TRBV29-1 and TRBJ2-5 provide the parts outside the CDR3, is SAVISQKPSRDICQRGTSLTIQCQVDSQVTMMFWYRQQPGQSLTLIATANQGSEATYESGFVIDKFPISRPNLTFSTLTVSNMSPEDSSIYLCSVAGDNQETQYFGPGTRLLVL.

The V gene is TRBV30, the J gene TRBJ1-5; D is undetermined. Germline CDR1 is GTSNPN and CDR2 is SVGIG (reference sequence). This CDR3 spans 15 amino acids. With 6 bases removed from V and 3 bases from J, the gap between germline ends came to 18 bases. In nucleotides, the CDR3 is TGTGCCTGTCAGCCTAAAAGGGTTTTCAATCAGCCCCAGCATTTT. Its protein product is CACQPKRVFNQPQHF.

V gene TRBV6-5 combines with J gene TRBJ2-5, with D perhaps being TRBD1 or TRBD2 (5 bases each). Deletions cut 2 bases from V and 5 bases from J, with 15 bases between. The CDR3 totals 15 residues. Per germline, CDR1 MNHEY and CDR2 SVGAGI. As DNA, the CDR3 is TGTGCCAGCAGTTACCGGGGCCGTGGGGTTGAGACCCAGTACTTC. Its protein product is CASSYRGRGVETQYF.

V is TRBV18 and J is TRBJ2-5, with a tentative D call TRBD1 (5 bases). From germline, CDR1 is KGHSH and CDR2 LQKENI. V lost 5 bases to trimming and J lost 5 bases, with 9 bases between them. The CDR3 loop spans 12 amino acids. CDR3 amino acids: CASSSNRETQYF. In nucleotides, the CDR3 is TGTGCCAGCTCATCGAACAGGGAGACCCAGTACTTC.

V gene TRBV9 combines with J gene TRBJ2-3; D ambiguous. V lost 0 bases and J lost 2, with 7 bases in between. Germline CDR1 and CDR2: SGDLS and YYNGEE. This CDR3 has 14 amino acids. The CDR3 coding sequence is TGTGCCAGCAGCGTAGGGGTGGACACAGATACGCAGTATTTT. It is translated as CASSVGVDTDTQYF.

The chain carries TRBV9 and TRBJ2-3; a possible D gene is TRBD2 (6 bases). Trimming cost V 1 base and J 2 bases, with 11 bases left between them. The CDR3 is made up of 15 amino acids. CDR1 and CDR2 from the germline V gene are SGDLS and YYNGEE. The CDR3 DNA reads TGTGCCAGCAGCGTAATTGCGGGATTCACAGATACGCAGTATTTT. Protein sequence: CASSVIAGFTDTQYF.

The chain has TRBV5-1 and TRBJ2-1, with 8 bases matching TRBD2. Losses at the gene ends were 8 bases for V and 1 base for J; bases not matched to a gene: 5. The V gene's germline CDR1 is SGHRS and CDR2 YFSETQ. The CDR3 totals 14 residues. CDR3 amino acids: CASREGYSYNEQFF. The CDR3 bases are TGCGCCAGTCGGGAGGGGTATTCCTACAATGAGCAGTTCTTC.